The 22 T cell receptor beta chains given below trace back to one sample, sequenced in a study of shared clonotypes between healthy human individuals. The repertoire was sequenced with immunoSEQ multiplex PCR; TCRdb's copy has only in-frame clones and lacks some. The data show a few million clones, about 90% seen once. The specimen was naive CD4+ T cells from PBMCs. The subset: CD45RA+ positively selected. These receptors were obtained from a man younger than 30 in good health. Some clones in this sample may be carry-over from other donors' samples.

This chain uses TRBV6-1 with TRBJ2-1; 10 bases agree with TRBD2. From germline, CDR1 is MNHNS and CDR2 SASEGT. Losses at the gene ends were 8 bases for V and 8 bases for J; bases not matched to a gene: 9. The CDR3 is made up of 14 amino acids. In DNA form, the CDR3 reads TGTGCCAGCTCCGAAGCGGGAGGGTGGGATGAGCAGTTCTTC. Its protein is CASSEAGGWDEQFF.

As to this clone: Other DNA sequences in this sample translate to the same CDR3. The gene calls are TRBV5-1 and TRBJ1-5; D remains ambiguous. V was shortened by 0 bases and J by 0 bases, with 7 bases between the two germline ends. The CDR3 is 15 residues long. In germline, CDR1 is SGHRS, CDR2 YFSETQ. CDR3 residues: CASSLDGVSNQPQHF. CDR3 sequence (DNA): TGCGCCAGCAGCTTGGACGGGGTTAGCAATCAGCCCCAGCATTTT.

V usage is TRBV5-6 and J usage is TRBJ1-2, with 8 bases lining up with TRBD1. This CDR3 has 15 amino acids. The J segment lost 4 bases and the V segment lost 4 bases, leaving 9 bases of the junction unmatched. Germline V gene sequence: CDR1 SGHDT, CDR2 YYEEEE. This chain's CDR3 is CASSEKDRAGYGYTF. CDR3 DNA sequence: TGTGCCAGCAGCGAGAAGGACAGGGCGGGCTATGGCTACACCTTC.

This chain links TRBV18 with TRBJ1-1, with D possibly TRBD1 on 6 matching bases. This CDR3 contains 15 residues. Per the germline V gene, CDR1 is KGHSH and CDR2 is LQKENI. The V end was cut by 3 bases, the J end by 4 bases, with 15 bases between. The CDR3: CASSPEQGGRTEAFF. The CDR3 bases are TGTGCCAGCTCACCGGAACAGGGAGGTCGCACTGAAGCTTTCTTT.

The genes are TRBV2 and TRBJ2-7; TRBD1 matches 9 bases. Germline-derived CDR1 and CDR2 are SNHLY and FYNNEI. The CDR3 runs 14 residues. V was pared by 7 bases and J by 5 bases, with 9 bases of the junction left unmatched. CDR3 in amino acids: CASNPQGAPHEQYF. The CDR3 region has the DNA TGTGCCAGCAACCCACAGGGGGCGCCCCACGAGCAGTACTTC.

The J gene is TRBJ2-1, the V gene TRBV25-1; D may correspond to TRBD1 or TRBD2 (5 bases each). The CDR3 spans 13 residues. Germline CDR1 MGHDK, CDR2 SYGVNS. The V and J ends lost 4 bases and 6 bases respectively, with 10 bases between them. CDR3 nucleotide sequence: TGTGCCAGCAGTGGGGGGAGACTCAATGAGCAGTTCTTC. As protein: CASSGGRLNEQFF.

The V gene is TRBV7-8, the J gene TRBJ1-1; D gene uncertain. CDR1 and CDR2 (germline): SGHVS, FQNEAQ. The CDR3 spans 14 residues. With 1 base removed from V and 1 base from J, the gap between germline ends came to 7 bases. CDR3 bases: TGTGCCAGCAGCTTAGGACGGTCGAACACTGAAGCTTTCTTT. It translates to CASSLGRSNTEAFF.

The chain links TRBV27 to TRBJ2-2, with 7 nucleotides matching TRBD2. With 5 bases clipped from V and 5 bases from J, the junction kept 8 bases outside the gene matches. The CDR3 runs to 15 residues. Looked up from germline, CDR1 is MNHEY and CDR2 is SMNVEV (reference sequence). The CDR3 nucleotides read TGTGCCAGCAGTCAAGTAGCGGGCGGGACCGGGGAGCTGTTTTTT. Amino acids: CASSQVAGGTGELFF.

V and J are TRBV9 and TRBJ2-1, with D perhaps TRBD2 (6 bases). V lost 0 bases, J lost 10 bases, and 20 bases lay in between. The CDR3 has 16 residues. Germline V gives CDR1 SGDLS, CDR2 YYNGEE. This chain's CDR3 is CASSVALPAGSGEQFF. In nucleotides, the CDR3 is TGTGCCAGCAGCGTAGCTCTTCCGGCGGGGTCCGGGGAGCAGTTCTTC.

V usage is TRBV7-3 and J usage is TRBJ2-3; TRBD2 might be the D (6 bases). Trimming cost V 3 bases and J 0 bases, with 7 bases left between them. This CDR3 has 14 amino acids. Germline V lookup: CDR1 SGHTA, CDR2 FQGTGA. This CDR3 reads CASSFGTSTDTQYF. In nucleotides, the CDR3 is TGTGCCAGCAGCTTCGGGACTAGCACAGATACGCAGTATTTT.

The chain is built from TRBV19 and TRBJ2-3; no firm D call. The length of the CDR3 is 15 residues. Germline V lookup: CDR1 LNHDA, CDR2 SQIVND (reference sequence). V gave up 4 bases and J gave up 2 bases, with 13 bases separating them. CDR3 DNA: TGTGCCAGTAGTAATCAGGCGGTACACACAGATACGCAGTATTTT. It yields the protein CASSNQAVHTDTQYF. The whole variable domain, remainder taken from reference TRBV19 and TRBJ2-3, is DGGITQSPKYLFRKEGQNVTLSCEQNLNHDAMYWYRQDPGQGLRLIYYSQIVNDFQKGDIAEGYSVSREKKESFPLTVTSAQKNPTAFYLCASSNQAVHTDTQYFGPGTRLTVL.

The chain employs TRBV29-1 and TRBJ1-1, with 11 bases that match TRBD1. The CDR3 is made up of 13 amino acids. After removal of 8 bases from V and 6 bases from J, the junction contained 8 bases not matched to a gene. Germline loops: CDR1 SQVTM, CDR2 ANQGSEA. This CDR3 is CSSLRDRGSEAFF. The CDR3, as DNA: TGCAGCTCTCTCCGGGACAGGGGGTCTGAAGCTTTCTTT.

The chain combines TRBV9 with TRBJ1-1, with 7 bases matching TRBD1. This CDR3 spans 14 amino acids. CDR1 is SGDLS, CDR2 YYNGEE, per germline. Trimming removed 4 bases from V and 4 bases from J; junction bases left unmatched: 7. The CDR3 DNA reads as TGTGCCAGCAGCCTTCGACAGGGACGCACTGAAGCTTTCTTT. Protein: CASSLRQGRTEAFF.

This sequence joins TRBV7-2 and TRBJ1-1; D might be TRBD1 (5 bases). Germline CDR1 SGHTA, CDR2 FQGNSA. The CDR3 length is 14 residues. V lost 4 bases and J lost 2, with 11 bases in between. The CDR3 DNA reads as TGTGCCAGCAGCTGGGGGAGCTTAAACACTGAAGCTTTCTTT. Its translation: CASSWGSLNTEAFF.

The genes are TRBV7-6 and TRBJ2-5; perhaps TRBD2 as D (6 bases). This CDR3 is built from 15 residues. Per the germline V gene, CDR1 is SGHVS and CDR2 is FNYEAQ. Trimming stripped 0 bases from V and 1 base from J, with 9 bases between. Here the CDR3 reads CASSLAGRIQETQYF. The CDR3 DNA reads TGTGCCAGCAGCTTAGCAGGGAGGATCCAAGAGACCCAGTACTTC.

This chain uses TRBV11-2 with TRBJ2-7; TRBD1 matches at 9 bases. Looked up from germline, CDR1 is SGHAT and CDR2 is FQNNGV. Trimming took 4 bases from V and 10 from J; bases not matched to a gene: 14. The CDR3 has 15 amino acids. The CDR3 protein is CASSYPFSGTGRQYF. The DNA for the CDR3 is TGTGCCAGCAGCTACCCTTTTTCCGGGACAGGGAGACAGTACTTC.

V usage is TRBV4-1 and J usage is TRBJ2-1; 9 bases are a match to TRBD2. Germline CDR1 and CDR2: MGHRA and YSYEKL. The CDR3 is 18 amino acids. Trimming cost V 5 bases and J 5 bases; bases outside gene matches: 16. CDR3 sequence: CASSLRASSGAFHNEQFF. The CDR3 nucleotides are TGCGCCAGCAGCTTAAGGGCGTCTAGCGGGGCCTTCCACAATGAGCAGTTCTTC.

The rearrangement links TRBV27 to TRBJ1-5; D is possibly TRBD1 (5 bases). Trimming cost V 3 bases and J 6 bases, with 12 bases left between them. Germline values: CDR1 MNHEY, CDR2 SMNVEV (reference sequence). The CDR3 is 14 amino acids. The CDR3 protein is CASSFGRDGQPQHF. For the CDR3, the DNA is TGTGCCAGCAGTTTTGGGAGGGACGGTCAGCCCCAGCATTTT.

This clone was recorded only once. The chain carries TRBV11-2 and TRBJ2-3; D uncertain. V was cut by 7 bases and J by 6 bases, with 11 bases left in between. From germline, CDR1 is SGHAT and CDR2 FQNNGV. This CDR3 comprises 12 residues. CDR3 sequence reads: CASTQMGDTQYF. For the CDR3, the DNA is TGTGCCAGCACCCAAATGGGGGATACGCAGTATTTT.

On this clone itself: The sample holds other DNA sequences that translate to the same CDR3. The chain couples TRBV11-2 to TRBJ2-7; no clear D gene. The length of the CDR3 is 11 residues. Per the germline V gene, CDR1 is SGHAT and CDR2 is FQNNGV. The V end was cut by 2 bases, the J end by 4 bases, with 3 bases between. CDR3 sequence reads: CASSLHYEQYF. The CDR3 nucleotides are TGTGCCAGCAGCTTACATTACGAGCAGTACTTC.

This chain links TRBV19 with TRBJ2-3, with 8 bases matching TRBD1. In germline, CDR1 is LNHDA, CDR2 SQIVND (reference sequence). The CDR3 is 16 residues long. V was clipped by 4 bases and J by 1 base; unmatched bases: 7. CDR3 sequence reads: CASSRARDRRTDTQYF. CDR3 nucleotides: TGTGCCAGTAGTAGGGCCCGGGACAGGCGCACAGATACGCAGTATTTT.

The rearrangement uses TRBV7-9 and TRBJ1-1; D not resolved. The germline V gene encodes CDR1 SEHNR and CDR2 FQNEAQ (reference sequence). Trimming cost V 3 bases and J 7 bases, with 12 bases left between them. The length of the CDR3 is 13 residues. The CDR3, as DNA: TGTGCCAGCAGCTTGACGGGCGTCTATGAAGCTTTCTTT. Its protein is CASSLTGVYEAFF.